This TCR beta chain was found in a study of spatial heterogeneity in lung cancer. About the research overall: Sequencing covered available follow-up PBMC samples collected a median of roughly 2 years after resection.

MiXCR was run by TCRdb on the 5' RACE reads, yielding one entry per CDR3 protein. The sample holds 15,000 to 20,000 distinct CDR3 sequences, 7% to 10% seen once. The V gene lost 6 bases and the J gene lost 2 bases, with 14 bases spanning the gap. Germline V gene data show CDR1 as MDHEN and CDR2 as SYDVKM. The length of the CDR3 is 14 residues. Time point noted: blood at routine non-recurrence follow-up after resection. This clonotype was recorded many times. The V call is TRBV28, the J call TRBJ2-7, with D possibly called TRBD1 or TRBD2 (5 bases each). This sample comprised PBMCs, obtained at follow-up. The sequence was collected from a male donor with early-stage non-small cell lung cancer. CDR3 in amino acids: CASRVGTDTYEQYF. The CDR3 nucleotides read TGTGCCAGCAGGGTCGGGACCGATACCTACGAGCAGTACTTC.